This TCR beta chain stems from a study of T cells in localized non-small cell lung cancer (dated by TCRdb to the early 2020s). The study in broad terms: The study analyzed T cell repertoires of 236 early-stage NSCLC patients, comparing tumors and uninvolved tumor-adjacent lungs. The cohort was made up of 236 treatment-naive NSCLC patients whose localized lung tumors had been resected. Of the NSCLC patients, 129 were male and around 99 were female, and the mean age was approximately 64 years. Here is what the overall study found, with its caveats: Uninvolved tumor-adjacent lung showed the highest T cell clonality, higher than tumor, which suggests more focused antigenic responses in the uninvolved tumor-adjacent lung. Multi-region tumor sequencing was not performed, so intratumor heterogeneity could not be excluded. Because of the exploratory design, TCR variables were selected using unadjusted p-values without false-discovery rate correction. Higher T cell density in blood was associated with longer overall survival, whereas higher clonality in adjacent lung was associated with shorter survival. Of the top 100 tumor clones, a median of roughly 53 were detected in paired uninvolved adjacent lung; under 35 were also among that lung's top 100.

Spanning cysteine to phenylalanine, the CDR3 consists of 12 amino acids. The kept DNA is CDR3 alone, 36 bases in frame from the first base. In the germline V gene, CDR1 corresponds to SGHDN and CDR2 to FVKESK. The germline ends are 7 bases apart after V is trimmed by 7 bases and J by 4 bases. At diagnosis, peripheral blood, uninvolved tumor-adjacent lung and tumor were collected and stored as a combination of fresh-frozen and FFPE material. For TCR repertoire profiling, the blood samples were analyzed as peripheral blood mononuclear cells. This clone was found once. Its antigen is not yet known. Base-call qualities are not available, and no considerably larger clone is one nucleotide away. The immunoSEQ Assay was used to sequence TCR beta CDR3 regions from DNA. Regarding the original processing steps: To compute T cell density, TCR beta template counts were normalized to usable DNA, which was estimated by amplifying housekeeping genes. Richness was estimated with the preseqR package, extrapolating to 400,000 templates for PBMC samples and 120,000 templates for tissue samples. Clonality was defined as one minus Pielou's evenness. Differential abundance testing on productive amino-acid clonotypes, with a minimum total count of 5 and an alpha of 0.1, was used to identify tissue-enriched TCRs. The Jaccard Index and the Morisita Overlap Index were used to quantify repertoire overlap between compartments. GLIPH grouped TCR beta CDR3s together with public tetramer-defined viral CDR3s, and a viral motif had to include at least three viral sequences and also show V-gene enrichment. TCRdb holds this immuneACCESS table with in-frame rearrangements only. Some clones are missing; in checked studies, unresolved V genes explain under half, and the rest has no known cause. V and J calls and clone size are those listed in that table; D and trimming were worked out from the DNA. The sample records about 26,000 clones, approximately 86% of which are singletons. Clones ranked in the top ten supply over 12% of the sample.

Sequencing was performed on peripheral blood, taken before any cancer treatment. This clonotype was sampled from a female donor at least 60 years old with stage II squamous cell lung carcinoma. In this chain, TRBV14 is recombined with TRBJ1-4; a weak D assignment points to TRBD1 (5 bases agree). The nucleotide sequence is given as TGTGCCAGCAACAGGAATAATGAAAAACTGTTTTTT. It translates to CASNRNNEKLFF.